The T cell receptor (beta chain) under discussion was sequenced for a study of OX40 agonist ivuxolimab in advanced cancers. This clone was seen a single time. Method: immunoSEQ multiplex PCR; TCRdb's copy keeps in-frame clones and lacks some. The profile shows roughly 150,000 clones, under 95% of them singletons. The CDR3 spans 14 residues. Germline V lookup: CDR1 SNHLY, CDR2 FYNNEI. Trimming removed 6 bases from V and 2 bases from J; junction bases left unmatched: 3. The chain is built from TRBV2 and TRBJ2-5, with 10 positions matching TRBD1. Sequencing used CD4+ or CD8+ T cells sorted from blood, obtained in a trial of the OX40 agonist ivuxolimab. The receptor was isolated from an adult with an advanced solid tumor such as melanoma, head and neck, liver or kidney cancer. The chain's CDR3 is CASRGQGWQETQYF. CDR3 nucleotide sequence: TGTGCCAGCAGGGGACAGGGGTGGCAAGAGACCCAGTACTTC. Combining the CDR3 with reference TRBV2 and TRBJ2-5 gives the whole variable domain EPEVTQTPSHQVTQMGQEVILRCVPISNHLYFYWYRQILGQKVEFLVSFYNNEISEKSEIFDDQFSVERPDGSNFTLKIRSTKLEDSAMYFCASRGQGWQETQYFGPGTRLLVL.